This T cell receptor (beta chain) was sequenced for a study of blood T cell repertoires in COVID-19. The CDR3 consists of 15 residues. Sequencing was performed with immunoSEQ multiplex PCR; in TCRdb, only in-frame clones are kept and a portion is missing. The sample includes 200,000 to 250,000 clones, approximately 90% of them seen just once. This chain links TRBV21-1 with TRBJ1-1. TRBV21-1 counts as a pseudogene. This clonotype was sampled from a woman in her forties or fifties with COVID-19, enrolled during active disease. The sequencing input was peripheral blood. CDR3 bases: TGTGCCAGCAGCAAAGAGGGGAGGGAGTGCACTGAAGCTTTCTTT. This sequence encodes CASSKEGRECTEAFF.